This T cell receptor beta chain originates from a study of cytomegalovirus exposure and HLA in healthy donors. Study in general: One earlier analysis, a look at roughly 170 million T cells, found roughly 120 million unique TCR beta sequences.

The PCR used 60 Vbeta and 13 Jbeta primers. The repertoire was sequenced with immunoSEQ multiplex PCR; TCRdb's copy has only in-frame clones and lacks some. Recorded for this sample: some 64,000 clones. Notes on the study in general: Upon later analysis, TCR association rates were observed to vary by HLA locus, being highest for DRB1 and lowest for HLA-C.

For this clone: Its antigen is unknown.

Everyone who donated was a healthy bone marrow donor. Donors counted as nominally healthy when sampled, yet unrecorded immune exposures were likely. Germline V CDR1 and CDR2: SEHNR, FQNEAQ (reference sequence). Unmatched junction bases numbered 6, after V lost 3 bases and J lost 5 bases. CDR3 size: 15 residues. J is TRBJ2-1 and V is TRBV7-9, with 8 bases fitting TRBD2. Input material: PBMCs. The receptor comes from a woman aged 25 to 39 in good health and CMV-seronegative. The CDR3 nucleotides are TGTGCCAGCAGCTTGGAAACTAGCGGTGACAATGAGCAGTTCTTC. Translated: CASSLETSGDNEQFF.